This passage covers 27 T cell receptor beta chains from one sample sequenced in a study of cytomegalovirus exposure and HLA in healthy donors. Only in-frame clones appear in the TCRdb table, and some are missing; sequencing was by immunoSEQ multiplex PCR. The data show about 74,000 clones, approximately 95% seen once. Specimen: PBMCs. Receptor source: a man aged 18 to 30 in good health and CMV-seropositive.

This chain connects TRBV4-1 to TRBJ1-2; D uncertain. The CDR3 contains 13 residues. V was clipped by 3 bases and J by 11 bases, with 16 bases between them. The germline V gene has CDR1 MGHRA and CDR2 YSYEKL. CDR3: CASSQGTRAAYTF. In nucleotides, the CDR3 is TGCGCCAGCAGCCAGGGTACCCGCGCGGCTTACACCTTC.

The gene calls are TRBV27 and TRBJ2-1, with D unclear. Trimming shortened V by 6 bases and J by 5 bases, and 17 bases separated the two germline ends. The CDR3 consists of 15 residues. CDR1 and CDR2 from the germline V gene are MNHEY and SMNVEV (reference sequence). The CDR3 coding sequence is TGTGCCAGCAGCTATAAAGTTCTCCCGAACAATGAGCAGTTCTTC. This translates into CASSYKVLPNNEQFF.

The chain carries TRBV9 and TRBJ2-7; D is possibly TRBD2 (5 bases). V was cut by 3 bases and J by 4 bases, with 20 bases left in between. CDR1 is SGDLS, CDR2 YYNGEE, per germline. CDR3 length: 16 residues. CDR3 nucleotide sequence: TGTGCCAGCAGCGAGGGAGCCGAAGTGGGTATGTACGAGCAGTACTTC. Protein sequence: CASSEGAEVGMYEQYF.

The CDR3 DNA reads as TGTGCCAGCACCCAAATTGGGCAGGGTGGGAGCAATCAGCCCCAGCATTTT. This sequence encodes CASTQIGQGGSNQPQHF. The chain has TRBV2 and TRBJ1-5; tentative D call: TRBD1 (5 bases). CDR3 length: 17 amino acids. V dropped 7 bases and J dropped 1 base, with 20 bases sitting between them. CDR1 SNHLY and CDR2 FYNNEI come from the germline V gene.

The count of this clone is one. This chain connects TRBV21-1 to TRBJ1-2; the D call in the table, TRBD1, was not verified against the DNA. TRBV21-1 is labeled a pseudogene. CDR3 length equals 17 residues. The CDR3 DNA reads TGTGCCAGCAGCACCACCGGACAGCCTTCTCAATTCTATGGCTACACCTTC. Its translation: CASSTTGQPSQFYGYTF.

The chain uses TRBV7-3 and TRBJ2-1; TRBD1 aligns across 9 bases. The CDR3 is made up of 16 amino acids. V shed 5 bases and J 5 bases; nucleotides not matched to a gene: 10. Germline V gene data show CDR1 as SGHTA and CDR2 as FQGTGA. This CDR3 reads CASSQTGTGSDNEQFF. The DNA for the CDR3 is TGTGCCAGCAGCCAAACCGGGACAGGGAGCGACAATGAGCAGTTCTTC.

V usage is TRBV2 and J usage is TRBJ2-7; no clear D gene. This CDR3 spans 12 amino acids. Germline assignment: CDR1 SNHLY and CDR2 FYNNEI. V was clipped by 3 bases and J by 2 bases, with 5 bases between them. CDR3 DNA: TGTGCCAGCAGTGACGGTACCTACGAGCAGTACTTC. Translated: CASSDGTYEQYF.

J is TRBJ2-7 and V is TRBV18; 7 bases are shared with TRBD2. V trimming: 4 bases; J trimming: 1 base; junction bases outside the gene matches: 4. CDR3 size: 14 residues. Per the germline V gene, CDR1 is KGHSH and CDR2 is LQKENI. In DNA, the CDR3 is TGTGCCAGCTCACAAGGGACTACTTCCTACGAGCAGTACTTC. It codes for CASSQGTTSYEQYF.

The chain couples TRBV7-3 to TRBJ2-7; TRBD2 agrees at 13 bases. Germline CDR1 SGHTA, CDR2 FQGTGA. CDR3 size: 15 residues. V trimming: 5 bases; J trimming: 3 bases; junction bases outside the gene matches: 4. CDR3 DNA: TGTGCCAGCAGCCCGGGGACTAGCGGGATCTACGAGCAGTACTTC. This gives the protein CASSPGTSGIYEQYF.

The chain carries TRBV4-1 and TRBJ1-1; 9 bases agree with TRBD1. This CDR3 region has 15 residues. The V gene's germline CDR1 is MGHRA and CDR2 YSYEKL. The ends lost 4 bases at V and 4 bases at J; junction bases unmatched: 7. The CDR3 DNA follows: TGCGCCAGCAGCCTCGGGGGGGGACAGGGCACTGAAGCTTTCTTT. This sequence encodes CASSLGGGQGTEAFF.

V usage is TRBV10-3 and J usage is TRBJ1-1; 7 positions match TRBD1. The CDR3 runs 12 residues. The V segment lost 10 bases and the J segment 1 base; nucleotides outside the gene matches: 3. Per germline, CDR1 ENHRY and CDR2 SYGVKD. The CDR3 nucleotides read TGTGCCACCGGGACAGCGAACACTGAAGCTTTCTTT. Translated, it gives CATGTANTEAFF.

This clone was counted a single time. The rearrangement uses TRBV9 and TRBJ2-7; weak D call: TRBD2 (5 bases). CDR1 and CDR2 from the germline V gene are SGDLS and YYNGEE. Trimming pared 0 bases from V and 2 bases from J, leaving 15 bases between. This CDR3 has 16 amino acids. The CDR3 nucleotides read TGTGCCAGCAGCGTAGCTTCCGAGGTGGGAGCCTACGAGCAGTACTTC. Translation: CASSVASEVGAYEQYF.

The chain is built from TRBV7-8 and TRBJ2-3; 11 bases agree with TRBD2. The CDR3 has 17 residues. Per the germline V gene, CDR1 is SGHVS and CDR2 is FQNEAQ. With V trimmed by 2 bases and J by 0 bases, 4 bases remained unmatched. The CDR3 loop reads CASSLSRLAGSTDTQYF. For the CDR3, the DNA is TGTGCCAGCAGCTTATCGCGACTAGCGGGAAGCACAGATACGCAGTATTTT.

This rearrangement joins TRBV9 to TRBJ2-1, with TRBD2 matching over 11 bases. J lost 2 bases, V lost 5 bases, and 6 bases had no gene match. The CDR3 consists of 16 residues. Looked up from germline, CDR1 is SGDLS and CDR2 is YYNGEE. The CDR3 sequence is CASSPLAGGPYNEQFF. In DNA, the CDR3 is TGTGCCAGCAGTCCGCTAGCGGGAGGCCCCTACAATGAGCAGTTCTTC. The variable domain in full, completed from reference TRBV9 and TRBJ2-1, reads DSGVTQTPKHLITATGQRVTLRCSPRSGDLSVYWYQQSLDQGLQFLIQYYNGEERAKGNILERFSAQQFPDLHSELNLSSLELGDSALYFCASSPLAGGPYNEQFFGPGTRLTVL.

The V gene is TRBV27, the J gene TRBJ1-5, with 7 bases matching TRBD1. CDR1 is MNHEY, CDR2 SMNVEV, per germline (reference sequence). The CDR3 loop spans 14 amino acids. The V gene end was trimmed by 4 bases and the J gene end by 6 bases; junction bases not matched to a gene: 6. CDR3 sequence reads: CASSSSGGSQPQHF. The DNA of the CDR3 is TGTGCCAGCAGTTCTTCAGGGGGGAGTCAGCCCCAGCATTTT.

This chain's CDR3 is CASSLSENYGYTF. CDR3 DNA: TGTGCCAGCTCTCTAAGTGAAAACTATGGCTACACCTTC. This sequence joins TRBV7-9 and TRBJ1-2; D gene uncertain. V lost 8 bases, J lost 2 bases, and 12 bases lay in between. This CDR3 is 13 amino acids long. CDR1 is SEHNR, CDR2 FQNEAQ, per germline (reference sequence).

The rearrangement joins TRBV6-5 to TRBJ2-7, with 11 nucleotides matching TRBD1. After removal of 2 bases from V and 4 bases from J, the junction contained 7 bases not matched to a gene. CDR3 size: 16 residues. Germline values: CDR1 MNHEY, CDR2 SVGAGI. CDR3 amino acids: CASSYPRTGGSYEQYF. The CDR3 nucleotides read TGTGCCAGCAGTTACCCAAGGACAGGGGGCTCGTACGAGCAGTACTTC.

This clone was observed once. The chain employs TRBV28 and TRBJ1-1; D is undetermined. V was trimmed by 4 bases and J by 4 bases, leaving 22 bases between them. CDR1 is MDHEN and CDR2 is SYDVKM in the germline V gene. This CDR3 is 17 amino acids long. CDR3 in amino acids: CASSSTGSLLFSTEAFF. CDR3 coding DNA: TGTGCCAGCAGTTCTACCGGGTCCCTCCTTTTCTCCACTGAAGCTTTCTTT.

The chain carries TRBV28 and TRBJ1-2; no reliable D call. V lost 6 bases, J lost 2 bases, and 10 bases lay in between. CDR1 is MDHEN and CDR2 is SYDVKM in the germline V gene. The CDR3 is 13 amino acids. The CDR3 nucleotides read TGTGCCAGCAGGGCCGAAGTCAACTATGGCTACACCTTC. Amino acids: CASRAEVNYGYTF.

The rearrangement uses TRBV5-1 and TRBJ2-1; D ambiguous. Germline values: CDR1 SGHRS, CDR2 YFSETQ. V lost 2 bases to trimming and J lost 4 bases, with 10 bases between them. The CDR3 covers 14 residues. As DNA, the CDR3 is TGCGCCAGCAGCTTACGATACCAGTACAATGAGCAGTTCTTC. Amino acids: CASSLRYQYNEQFF.

This clone showed up just once. The CDR3 sequence: CASSFWTGGIQTQYF. CDR3 in DNA: TGTGCCAGCAGCTTCTGGACAGGGGGCATTCAGACCCAGTACTTC. This chain links TRBV7-9 with TRBJ2-5, with 11 bases identical to TRBD1. With 3 bases clipped from V and 6 bases from J, the junction kept 6 bases outside the gene matches. This CDR3 comprises 15 residues. Looked up from germline, CDR1 is SEHNR and CDR2 is FQNEAQ (reference sequence).

This chain links TRBV27 with TRBJ2-1, with TRBD2 matching over 14 bases. J lost 6 bases, V lost 5 bases, and 18 bases had no gene match. The length of the CDR3 is 20 residues. The V gene's germline CDR1 is MNHEY and CDR2 SMNVEV (reference sequence). The CDR3 loop reads CASSPDRLAGGPGLGNEQFF. The CDR3 nucleotides read TGTGCCAGCAGTCCCGATCGACTAGCGGGAGGGCCAGGGCTTGGCAATGAGCAGTTCTTC.

This clone was seen only a few times. J is TRBJ2-1 and V is TRBV11-2; no clear D. In germline, CDR1 is SGHAT, CDR2 FQNNGV. The V end was cut by 3 bases, the J end by 10 bases, with 10 bases between. The CDR3 consists of 12 residues. The DNA of the CDR3 is TGTGCCAGCAGCTTCGGCGGCAGAGAGCAGTTCTTC. It is translated as CASSFGGREQFF. Supplemented by reference TRBV11-2 and TRBJ2-1, the full variable domain reads EAGVAQSPRYKIIEKRQSVAFWCNPISGHATLYWYQQILGQGPKLLIQFQNNGVVDDSQLPKDRFSAERLKGVDSTLKIQPAKLEDSAVYLCASSFGGREQFFGPGTRLTVL.

The chain joins TRBV28 to TRBJ2-7, with D possibly being TRBD2 (5 bases). With 7 bases removed from V and 4 bases from J, the gap between germline ends came to 14 bases. The CDR3 has 13 residues. In germline, CDR1 is MDHEN, CDR2 SYDVKM. The CDR3 sequence is CASKFSGFYEQYF. The CDR3 bases are TGTGCCAGCAAATTCTCGGGGTTTTACGAGCAGTACTTC. Full variable domain (remainder filled in from reference TRBV28 and TRBJ2-7): DVKVTQSSRYLVKRTGEKVFLECVQDMDHENMFWYRQDPGLGLRLIYFSYDVKMKEKGDIPEGYSVSREKKERFSLILESASTNQTSMYLCASKFSGFYEQYFGPGTRLTVT.

The V gene is TRBV7-3, the J gene TRBJ2-2, with 8 bases matching TRBD2. The J segment lost 5 bases and the V segment lost 6 bases, leaving 11 bases of the junction unmatched. Germline CDR1 is SGHTA and CDR2 is FQGTGA. CDR3 length equals 16 residues. The CDR3 sequence is CASRLPGLGGTGELFF. The CDR3 nucleotides read TGTGCCAGCAGATTACCGGGACTAGGGGGGACCGGGGAGCTGTTTTTT.

The J gene is TRBJ2-7, the V gene TRBV5-8, with TRBD1 identical over 7 bases. Looked up from germline, CDR1 is SGHTS and CDR2 is YDEGEE. V was clipped by 0 bases and J by 2 bases; unmatched bases: 5. CDR3 length equals 15 residues. The CDR3 here is CASSLEQGSPYEQYF. The CDR3 nucleotides are TGTGCCAGCAGCTTGGAACAGGGGTCCCCCTACGAGCAGTACTTC.

The CDR3 DNA sequence: TGTGCCAGCAGCTTAACGCGGAGCAATGAGCAGTTCTTC. It is translated as CASSLTRSNEQFF. The J gene is TRBJ2-1, the V gene TRBV7-3; no firm D call. V lost 0 bases and J lost 6, with 6 bases in between. This CDR3 is built from 13 residues. From germline, CDR1 is SGHTA and CDR2 FQGTGA.